This T cell receptor beta chain appears in the sequencing data of a study of CD8+CD57+ T cells in acquired aplastic anemia. Study-wide findings and caveats: Both patients and controls carried the same twenty-nine CD8+ CDR3 sequences.

Germline trimming cut 2 bases from V and 0 bases from J; bases unmatched to any gene: 5. The CDR3 contains 16 residues. Germline V lookup: CDR1 SGHTA, CDR2 FQGTGA. The sample holds a few counts of this clonotype. Its antigen is undetermined. Both TCR beta VDJ combination and CDR3 sequence profiling were carried out. Genomic DNA was the template for this profiling. TCRdb re-derived calls from the reads in MiXCR, one entry per CDR3 protein. The sample yields some 130,000 distinct CDR3 sequences, 48% seen once. The chain recombines TRBV7-3 with TRBJ2-7; 9 bases line up with TRBD1. The material sequenced was sorted CD4+, CD8+, or CD8+CD57+ T cells (not recorded which) from PBMCs. The sequence was obtained from a human donor in good health, serving as a control. CDR3 residues: CASSLLGGQGSYEQYF. The CDR3 nucleotides are TGTGCCAGCAGCTTACTGGGGGGACAGGGCTCCTACGAGCAGTACTTC.